A selection of T cell receptor beta chains follows, all from one sample in a study of blood T cell repertoires in COVID-19. Profiling relied on immunoSEQ multiplex PCR, and the TCRdb table lists in-frame clones only, not all of them. The table lists a few hundred thousand clones, 75% to 90% of them singletons. The sample taken for sequencing was PBMCs or T cells enriched from blood (not recorded which). The receptors originated from a woman aged 30 to 39 who had been exposed to COVID-19. Each CDR3 is given with its conserved first and last residue.

TRBJ1-4 TRBV5-1 CASSLEQGGEKLFF
TRBJ2-6 TRBV27 CASNPTGVPSGANVLTF
TRBJ1-1 TRBV7-4 CASSSPEPGLGNTEAFF
TRBJ2-3 TRBV4-1 CASSQDLAAVDTQYF
TRBJ1-4 TRBV25-1 CASSEFGQGGNEKLFF
TRBJ2-2 TRBV6-1 CASSDSGVNTGELFF
TRBJ2-2 TRBV13 CASSFVQGSGELFF
TRBJ2-1 TRBV9 CASSVLGGGTHNEQFF
TRBJ2-2 TRBV9 CASTLTGGAGTGELFF
TRBJ1-2 TRBV6-5 CASSLTGGGPGYTF
TRBJ2-3 TRBV18 CASSPLWPPNTQYF
TRBJ1-6 TRBV5-1 CASSLGGTGGSPLHF
TRBJ1-5 TRBV18 CASSPPQGNQPQHF
TRBJ2-7 TRBV19 CASSEQGHYEQYF
TRBJ1-6 TRBV15 CATSRVPGSPSSSSYNSPLHF
TRBJ2-2 TRBV6-5 CASSRSNTGELFF
TRBJ1-5 TRBV7-8 CASSVEGQSNQPQHF
TRBJ2-1 TRBV25-1 CASSPLQGPNEQFF
TRBJ1-1 TRBV4-2 CAGQSGDPVNTEAFF
TRBJ1-2 TRBV6-2/TRBV6-3 CASSETGPYGYTF
TRBJ2-5 TRBV7-9 CASSSRTGQETQYF
TRBJ1-6 TRBV5-1 CASSPGGEGSPLHF
TRBJ1-6 TRBV6-5 CASSRDRNSPLHF
TRBJ2-2 TRBV13 CASRSPAGELFF
TRBJ1-5 TRBV19 CASSLRQGNSNQPQHF
TRBJ1-2 TRBV10-2 CASSEATVQAGYTF
TRBJ2-2 TRBV18 CASSLGIGTNTGELFF
TRBJ1-3 TRBV12-3/TRBV12-4 CASSGQGRNTIYF
TRBJ1-1 TRBV15 CATSRATGSGTEAFF
TRBJ2-1 TRBV29-1 CSVTTSYNEQFF
TRBJ2-7 TRBV12-3/TRBV12-4 CASRIFPYEQYF
TRBJ2-6 TRBV18 CASSPTGGTGANVLTF
TRBJ2-3 TRBV5-4 CAGGGTGSPDTQYF
TRBJ1-1 TRBV7-9 CASTQPTGITEAFF
TRBJ1-2 TRBV27 CASSLRENYGYTF
TRBJ1-3 TRBV12-3/TRBV12-4 CASSFLRNTIYF
TRBJ2-1 TRBV28 CASSLTSAPNEQFF
TRBJ2-5 TRBV19 CASSIWGGGAETQYF